The 3 T cell receptor beta chains listed next were all sequenced from one sample in a study of blood T cell repertoires in COVID-19. TCRdb's copy holds only in-frame clones and misses some; the assay was immunoSEQ multiplex PCR. The data show approximately 100,000 clones, with more than 75% seen just once and more than 2% held by the top ten. Sequencing was carried out using peripheral blood. The receptors stem from a human donor in a cohort sampled during active COVID-19.

CDR3 protein: CASTPTSGGYEQYF. The CDR3, as DNA: TGTGCCAGCACCCCGACTAGCGGGGGCTACGAGCAGTACTTC. The chain carries TRBV6-6 and TRBJ2-7; TRBD2 matches 12 bases. This CDR3 region has 14 residues. CDR1 is MNHNY and CDR2 is SVGAGI in the germline V gene (reference sequence). V was clipped by 7 bases and J by 3 bases; unmatched bases: 4.

V gene TRBV6-5 combines with J gene TRBJ2-5; TRBD2 matches at 9 bases. This CDR3 comprises 14 residues. V shed 5 bases, J shed 2 bases, and the junction held 3 bases outside the gene matches. The germline CDR1 and CDR2 sequences are MNHEY and SVGAGI. CDR3 amino acids: CASSRSGGQETQYF. In DNA form, the CDR3 reads TGTGCCAGCAGTCGAAGCGGGGGGCAAGAGACCCAGTACTTC.

The genes are TRBV5-6 and TRBJ2-7; no clear D. V shed 3 bases and J shed 3 bases, with 10 bases lying between them. The CDR3 covers 13 residues. Looked up from germline, CDR1 is SGHDT and CDR2 is YYEEEE. Here the CDR3 reads CASSSTTSYEQYF. The CDR3 DNA reads as TGTGCCAGCAGCTCAACAACCAGCTACGAGCAGTACTTC.